This T cell receptor beta chain appears in the sequencing data of a study of T cells after yellow fever vaccination. This CDR3 is 15 amino acids long. The V gene's germline CDR1 is LGHNA and CDR2 YSLEER. V was shortened by 0 bases and J by 5 bases, with 12 bases between the two germline ends. TCRdb re-called the 5' RACE reads through MiXCR, storing one row per CDR3 protein. The repertoire holds 600,000 to 750,000 distinct CDR3 sequences, with more than 9% as singletons. This receptor was obtained from a man aged 25 to 45 who received the YFV17D yellow fever vaccine. This chain uses TRBV4-3 with TRBJ2-3; D gene ambiguous. The specimen comprised PBMCs, sampled on the day of the yellow fever booster vaccination. The CDR3, as DNA: TGCGCCAGCAGCCAAGACCGGGTGCGCGGAGATACGCAGTATTTT. This encodes CASSQDRVRGDTQYF.